The subject of this entry is one T cell receptor (beta chain). This entry is derived from a study of long-term antiretroviral therapy in people with HIV. On the study more broadly: The oldest specimens predate the 2015 immediate-ART recommendation by about a decade.

Version v3.0 of the immunoSEQ assay was performed at survey level. Using immunoSEQ multiplex PCR, the repertoire was profiled, and TCRdb retains in-frame clones only, with some absent. This table has 30,000 to 40,000 clones, roughly 80% appearing once. This CDR3 has 16 amino acids. Germline V gene sequence: CDR1 SNHLY, CDR2 FYNNEI. V lost 2 bases, J lost 6 bases, and 8 bases stayed unmatched. The rearrangement joins TRBV2 to TRBJ2-3; 10 nucleotides line up with TRBD2. This receptor was identified in a young man with HIV. The material sequenced was unsorted PBMCs, taken 0.4 years before starting antiretroviral therapy. CDR3 sequence (DNA): TGTGCCAGCAGTGAACTAGCGGGAGTGGGTCTTGATACGCAGTATTTT. Encoded protein: CASSELAGVGLDTQYF. The full variable domain, with the rest looked up from reference TRBV2 and TRBJ2-3, is EPEVTQTPSHQVTQMGQEVILRCVPISNHLYFYWYRQILGQKVEFLVSFYNNEISEKSEIFDDQFSVERPDGSNFTLKIRSTKLEDSAMYFCASSELAGVGLDTQYFGPGTRLTVL.